This T cell receptor beta chain appears in the sequencing data of a study of metastatic and nonmetastatic thyroid tumors (dated by TCRdb to between 2020 and 2021). About the full investigation: Repertoires were compared across peripheral blood and tumor or nodule tissue samples from malignant and benign thyroid patients. Points the paper makes about the study in general: In both blood and tumor samples, malignant tumors were reported to have significantly higher TCR beta diversity than benign nodules.

Libraries were built with PCR. TCRdb lists the instrument as Illumina HiSeq 4000. High-throughput sequencing was used to profile the TCR beta-chain CDR3 region of every patient. Regarding the original processing steps: A classifier to discriminate distant-metastatic papillary thyroid cancer patients was built from CDR3 differences across clinicopathological groups. The Shannon index was used to measure repertoire diversity, and the Morisita-Horn index was used to measure how similar tumor and blood repertoires were. Through fastp at Q25 and MiXCR, TCRdb rebuilt clones from the public reads, retaining in-frame beta chains. The V and J calls, along with clone size, are taken from TCRdb and not from the paper's own processing. This sample is represented by tens of thousands of clones; 15% to 20% of them were singletons. The ten largest clones represent roughly 20% of the sample. The CDR3, cysteine through phenylalanine, is 15 amino acids long. Solely the CDR3 DNA is kept, with 45 bases framed from the first base. The V and J ends are trimmed by 5 bases and 0 bases, leaving 11 bases between them. CDR1 MNHNS and CDR2 SASEGT are derived from the germline V gene.

No treatment had been received by any patient before thyroid surgery. Using T-cell receptor beta sequencing, the study looked back at clinical samples from patients collected from about 2011 to 2019. Turning to this clone: No cognate antigen has been identified for it. Base-call qualities are not available, and no considerably larger clone is one nucleotide away.

Material for sequencing was blood. The chain was built from TRBV6-1 and TRBJ2-1; tentative D gene TRBD2, with 6 bases matching. The sequence came from a female donor with papillary thyroid cancer or a benign thyroid nodule (not recorded which). Some clones in this sample may be carry-over from other donors' samples. The CDR3 reads as follows: CASSPVGGSYNEQFF. At the DNA level, the sequence is TGTGCCAGCAGTCCTGTGGGGGGCTCCTACAATGAGCAGTTCTTC.